This T cell receptor beta chain was documented in a study of siplizumab effects on memory and regulatory T cells. Study conclusions and caveats: Naive T cells were seemingly more diverse than memory cells, and major contributions to the alloresponse seemed to be made by them. The average Treg-derived proportion among mappable alloreactive CD4+ clones was 68.8% with siplizumab versus 26.9% in controls.

Unstimulated naive, memory, effector memory and TEMRA subsets were sequenced, and this was done in a few donor pairs. V lost 0 bases and J lost 2, with 8 bases in between. Germline CDR1 WSHSY, CDR2 SAAADI. The CDR3 length is 15 residues. Only in-frame clones appear in the TCRdb table, and some are missing; sequencing was by immunoSEQ multiplex PCR. This sample has 45,000 to 60,000 clones, with more than 85% found just once. About this clone itself: Its antigen is still unknown.

Sequenced: naive CD8+ T cells sorted from blood. The sequence was obtained from a human donor in good health. The chain is built from TRBV10-2 and TRBJ2-1; D gene ambiguous. DNA for the CDR3: TGCGCCAGCAGTGAGTCTGGAGTTGCCTACAATGAGCAGTTCTTC. Translation: CASSESGVAYNEQFF.